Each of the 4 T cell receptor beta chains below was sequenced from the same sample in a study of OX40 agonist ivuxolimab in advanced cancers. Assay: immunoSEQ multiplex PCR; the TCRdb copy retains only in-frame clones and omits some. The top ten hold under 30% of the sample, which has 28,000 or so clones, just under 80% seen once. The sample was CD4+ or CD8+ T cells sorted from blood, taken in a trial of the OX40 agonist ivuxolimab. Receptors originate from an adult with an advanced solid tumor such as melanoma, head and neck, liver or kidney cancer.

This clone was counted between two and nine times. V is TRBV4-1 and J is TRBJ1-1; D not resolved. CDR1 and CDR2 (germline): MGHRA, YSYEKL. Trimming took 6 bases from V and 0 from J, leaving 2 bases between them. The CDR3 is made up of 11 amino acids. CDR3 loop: CASRLNTEAFF. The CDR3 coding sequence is TGCGCCAGCAGATTGAACACTGAAGCTTTCTTT.

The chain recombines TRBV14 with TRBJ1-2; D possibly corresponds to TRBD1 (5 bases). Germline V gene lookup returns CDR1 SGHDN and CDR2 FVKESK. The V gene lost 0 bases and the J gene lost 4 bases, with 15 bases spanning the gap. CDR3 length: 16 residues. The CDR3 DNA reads TGTGCCAGCAGCCAAGAAGTTGGAGGGACTGGCTATGGCTACACCTTC. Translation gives CASSQEVGGTGYGYTF. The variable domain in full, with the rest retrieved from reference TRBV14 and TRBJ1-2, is EAGVTQFPSHSVIEKGQTVTLRCDPISGHDNLYWYRRVMGKEIKFLLHFVKESKQDESGMPNNRFLAERTGGTYSTLKVQPAELEDSGVYFCASSQEVGGTGYGYTFGSGTRLTVV.

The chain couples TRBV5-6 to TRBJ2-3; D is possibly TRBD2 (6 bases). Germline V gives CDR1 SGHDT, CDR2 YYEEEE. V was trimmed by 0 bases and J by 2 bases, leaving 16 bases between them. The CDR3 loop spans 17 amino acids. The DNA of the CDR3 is TGTGCCAGCAGCTTGGGGGACTGGAGATTTTCCACAGATACGCAGTATTTT. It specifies CASSLGDWRFSTDTQYF.

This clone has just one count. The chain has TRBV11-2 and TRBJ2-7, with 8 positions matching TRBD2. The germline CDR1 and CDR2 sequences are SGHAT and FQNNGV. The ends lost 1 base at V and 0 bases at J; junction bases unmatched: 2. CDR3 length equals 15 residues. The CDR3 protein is CASSLAGTSSYEQYF. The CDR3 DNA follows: TGTGCCAGCAGCTTAGCCGGGACTAGCTCCTACGAGCAGTACTTC.